This T cell receptor (beta chain) was identified during a study of shared clonotypes between healthy human individuals. Sequencing used immunoSEQ multiplex PCR; TCRdb keeps in-frame clones, though not all of them. The repertoire consists of 2 million to 2.5 million clones, with approximately 96% occurring once and the leading ten covering around 0.13%. For this clone: The identical CDR3 is also encoded by other nucleotide sequences in the sample.

The sequencing sample was made of naive CD4+ T cells sorted from blood. Sample subset: CD45RA+ positively selected. The origin of this receptor is a man aged 18 to 35 in good health.

CDR3 in amino acids: CASSRAYEQYF. The CDR3 DNA follows: TGTGCCAGCAGCCGAGCCTACGAGCAGTACTTC. The gene calls are TRBV7-2 and TRBJ2-7; no reliable D call. Germline loops: CDR1 SGHTA, CDR2 FQGNSA. V lost 5 bases and J 2 bases, leaving 4 bases between the germline ends. The CDR3 has 11 amino acids. Together with reference TRBV7-2 and TRBJ2-7, the CDR3 gives the full variable domain: GAGVSQSPSNKVTEKGKDVELRCDPISGHTALYWYRQSLGQGLEFLIYFQGNSAPDKSGLPSDRFSAERTGGSVSTLTIQRTQQEDSAVYLCASSRAYEQYFGPGTRLTVT.